The 21 T cell receptor beta chains below all came from one sample that was sequenced in a study of early T cells in non-severe SARS-CoV-2 infection (dated by TCRdb to about 2021). The receptor library was made with 5' RACE. The sequencing machine was a NextSeq 500. The public reads were reanalyzed by TCRdb: fastp trimming at Q25, MiXCR alignment, in-frame beta chains only. Each entry merges the rows of one CDR3 protein and shows their most common DNA and genes. Counted in this sample were tens of thousands of distinct CDR3 sequences; about 3.9% of them appeared once. The ten largest clones capture around 8.8% of the sample. What was sequenced was whole blood. These receptors were collected from an adult who was a healthcare worker with PCR-confirmed SARS-CoV-2 infection or an uninfected control (not recorded which).

This clonotype was observed many times. The rearrangement uses TRBV6-5 and TRBJ1-5; D gene ambiguous. The germline V and J ends were trimmed by 0 bases and 6 bases, with 6 bases remaining between them. CDR1 and CDR2 from the germline V gene are MNHEY and SVGAGI. The CDR3 contains 13 residues. Here the CDR3 DNA reads TGTGCCAGCAGTTACTCTGGAGCTCAGCCCCAGCATTTT. It translates to CASSYSGAQPQHF.

The table lists this clonotype with many counts. This chain connects TRBV11-2 to TRBJ2-2; 9 bases align to TRBD2. V dropped 5 bases and J dropped 10; count of bases not matched to a gene: 11. Germline values: CDR1 SGHAT, CDR2 FQNNGV. The CDR3 loop spans 15 amino acids. The CDR3 region is CASSPAGGIGVELFF. DNA of the CDR3: TGTGCCAGCAGCCCGGCGGGGGGGATTGGTGTGGAGCTGTTTTTT. The whole variable domain, remainder taken from reference TRBV11-2 and TRBJ2-2, is EAGVAQSPRYKIIEKRQSVAFWCNPISGHATLYWYQQILGQGPKLLIQFQNNGVVDDSQLPKDRFSAERLKGVDSTLKIQPAKLEDSAVYLCASSPAGGIGVELFFGEGSRLTVL.

Ten or more counts support this clonotype. Its ends do not fully match the called genes, so a read error is possible. V gene TRBV12-3 or TRBV12-4 combines with J gene TRBJ2-5, with D possibly TRBD1 on 6 matching bases. The CDR3 runs to 16 residues. The CDR3, as DNA: TGTGCCAGCAGTGGCTACGGACAGTCCGACCATGAGACCCAGTACTTC. Its protein product is CASSGYGQSDHETQYF.

This clonotype has a count of ten or more. This chain joins TRBV4-1 and TRBJ2-1; D is tentatively TRBD1 or TRBD2 (5 bases each). The CDR3 consists of 14 residues. V was pared by 7 bases and J by 6 bases, with 16 bases between. The germline V gene has CDR1 MGHRA and CDR2 YSYEKL. CDR3 region: CASTRGTAGNEQFF. The DNA of the CDR3 is TGCGCCAGCACGCGAGGGACGGCGGGCAATGAGCAGTTCTTC.

This clonotype was observed at least ten times. This chain links TRBV7-9 with TRBJ2-1, with 7 bases that match TRBD1. V was clipped by 1 base and J by 5 bases; unmatched bases: 11. Germline CDR1 reads SEHNR; CDR2 reads FQNEAQ (reference sequence). This CDR3 is 17 amino acids long. The CDR3 loop reads CASSLVPGTAVNNEQFF. In DNA form, the CDR3 reads TGTGCCAGCAGCTTAGTACCCGGGACAGCAGTTAACAATGAGCAGTTCTTC.

The chain uses TRBV12-3 or TRBV12-4 and TRBJ1-1, with D unresolved. The CDR3 loop spans 14 amino acids. The V end was cut by 7 bases, the J end by 4 bases, with 16 bases between. The CDR3 loop reads CASTRFRSGTEAFF. The CDR3 DNA follows: TGTGCCAGCACCCGATTTCGTTCGGGCACTGAAGCTTTCTTT.

V is TRBV7-9 and J is TRBJ2-2, with D possibly matching TRBD2 (6 bases). The CDR3 extends over 15 amino acids. Between the trimmed V and J ends, which lost 3 bases and 6 bases, there was a span of 14 bases. CDR1 SEHNR and CDR2 FQNEAQ come from the germline V gene (reference sequence). CDR3 nucleotides: TGTGCCAGCAGCTTGATATTGGGAGGCCCCGGGGAGCTGTTTTTT. Translating it yields CASSLILGGPGELFF. The full variable domain, its missing parts supplied by reference TRBV7-9 and TRBJ2-2, is DTGVSQNPRHKITKRGQNVTFRCDPISEHNRLYWYRQTLGQGPEFLTYFQNEAQLEKSRLLSDRFSAERPKGSFSTLEIQRTEQGDSAMYLCASSLILGGPGELFFGEGSRLTVL.

This clonotype was seen ten or more times. This sequence joins TRBV3-1 and TRBJ2-3, with D unresolved. The ends were cut back, 3 bases at V and 3 bases at J, with 10 bases in the middle. Germline-derived CDR1 and CDR2 are LGHDT and YNNKEL (reference sequence). The CDR3 runs 14 residues. For the CDR3, the DNA is TGTGCCAGCAGCCAGGGCTTGGGGACAGATACGCAGTATTTT. This gives the protein CASSQGLGTDTQYF.

The rearrangement joins TRBV27 to TRBJ2-1; 8 bases align to TRBD2. After removal of 10 bases from V and 9 bases from J, the junction contained 14 bases not matched to a gene. Germline V gives CDR1 MNHEY, CDR2 SMNVEV (reference sequence). The CDR3 has 14 residues. The CDR3 is CATAGASGYGEQFF. Here the CDR3 DNA reads TGTGCCACCGCTGGGGCTAGCGGGTATGGTGAGCAGTTCTTC.

This clonotype was observed at least ten times. J is TRBJ1-6 and V is TRBV5-1; 8 nucleotides line up with TRBD1. The CDR3 spans 16 residues. Germline V gives CDR1 SGHRS, CDR2 YFSETQ. Losses at the gene ends were 0 bases for V and 8 bases for J; bases not matched to a gene: 7. CDR3: CASSLGTGKRDSPLHF. The DNA for the CDR3 is TGCGCCAGCAGCTTGGGGACAGGGAAAAGGGATTCACCCCTCCACTTT.

V is TRBV5-1 and J is TRBJ2-3; the D is unclear. The CDR3 totals 13 residues. Germline lookup yields CDR1 SGHRS and CDR2 YFSETQ. Trimming removed 9 bases from V and 6 bases from J, with 17 bases in between. This CDR3 reads CATKLRASDTQYF. CDR3 sequence (DNA): TGCGCCACCAAGCTACGGGCGTCGGATACGCAGTATTTT.

This clonotype was seen repeatedly, ten times or more. The rearrangement links TRBV29-1 to TRBJ1-2, with D unresolved. The ends were cut back, 5 bases at V and 5 bases at J, with 18 bases in the middle. This CDR3 has 14 amino acids. Germline CDR1 reads SQVTM; CDR2 reads ANQGSEA. The CDR3 region is CSVPLDQRDYGYTF. The DNA for the CDR3 is TGCAGCGTTCCTCTGGATCAGCGGGATTATGGCTACACCTTC. Combining the CDR3 with reference TRBV29-1 and TRBJ1-2 gives the whole variable domain SAVISQKPSRDICQRGTSLTIQCQVDSQVTMMFWYRQQPGQSLTLIATANQGSEATYESGFVIDKFPISRPNLTFSTLTVSNMSPEDSSIYLCSVPLDQRDYGYTFGSGTRLTVV.

This clonotype was seen repeatedly, ten times or more. The chain is built from TRBV20-1 and TRBJ1-6; TRBD1 might be the D (5 bases). The CDR3 spans 16 residues. From germline, CDR1 is DFQATT and CDR2 SNEGSKA (reference sequence). V shed 0 bases and J shed 4 bases, with 13 bases lying between them. The CDR3 loop reads CSARDEGRQYNSPLHF. The CDR3 region has the DNA TGCAGTGCTAGAGATGAGGGACGACAGTATAATTCACCCCTCCACTTT.

This clonotype came up many times. This chain joins TRBV20-1 and TRBJ2-5, with a tentative D call TRBD2 (5 bases). There are 14 residues in the CDR3. CDR1 DFQATT and CDR2 SNEGSKA come from the germline V gene (reference sequence). Trimming cost V 0 bases and J 2 bases, with 10 bases left between them. Written as DNA, the CDR3 is TGCAGTGCTAGAGATTACGAGCGGCAAGAGACCCAGTACTTC. Its translation: CSARDYERQETQYF.

This clonotype came up many times. The rearrangement uses TRBV12-3 or TRBV12-4 and TRBJ2-1; D call uncertain. The CDR3 is 13 residues long. V shed 3 bases and J shed 5 bases, with 8 bases lying between them. The CDR3 DNA reads as TGTGCCAGCAGTTTGGACGGAGACAATGAGCAGTTCTTC. Translation gives CASSLDGDNEQFF.

This clonotype was seen ten or more times. The chain employs TRBV29-1 and TRBJ1-1; D not certain. This CDR3 has 12 amino acids. Germline-derived CDR1 and CDR2 are SQVTM and ANQGSEA. V lost 3 bases and J lost 8, with 13 bases in between. The CDR3 coding sequence is TGCAGCGTTGAGCCGGCTCCGGGAGAAGCTTTCTTT. Translation gives CSVEPAPGEAFF.

This clonotype was seen ten or more times. This rearrangement joins TRBV20-1 to TRBJ1-2; D might be TRBD1 (6 bases). The V end lost 0 bases, the J end lost 0 bases, and 11 bases lay between the germline ends. Germline CDR1 is DFQATT and CDR2 is SNEGSKA (reference sequence). The CDR3 is made up of 15 amino acids. CDR3 in DNA: TGCAGTGCTAGAGAGCGGGACAAGACTAACTATGGCTACACCTTC. Amino acid sequence: CSARERDKTNYGYTF.

The V call is TRBV4-3, the J call TRBJ1-2; no firm D call. The CDR3 extends over 12 amino acids. Germline lookup yields CDR1 LGHNA and CDR2 YSLEER. The germline V and J ends were trimmed by 0 bases and 8 bases, with 7 bases remaining between them. The CDR3 region has the DNA TGCGCCAGCAGCCAAGATCAGAGGGGCTACACCTTC. Protein: CASSQDQRGYTF.

This clonotype was detected a few times. The V gene is TRBV19, the J gene TRBJ2-1, with D possibly being TRBD1 (7 bases). The CDR3 contains 16 residues. Trimming removed 5 bases from V and 7 bases from J, with 21 bases in between. Germline V gene sequence: CDR1 LNHDA, CDR2 SQIVND (reference sequence). CDR3 DNA: TGTGCCAGTAGTCCTCTGACAGGGATACGGGGGAATGAGCAGTTCTTC. It specifies CASSPLTGIRGNEQFF.

This clonotype showed up many times. This chain uses TRBV20-1 with TRBJ1-2, with D perhaps TRBD1 (5 bases). From germline, CDR1 is DFQATT and CDR2 SNEGSKA (reference sequence). This CDR3 is 16 amino acids long. Trimming took off 0 bases at V and 1 base at J, with 15 bases between the two ends. DNA of the CDR3: TGCAGTGCTAGAGATCCTCGGGGCGGATATAACTATGGCTACACCTTC. It translates to CSARDPRGGYNYGYTF.

This clonotype was counted at least ten times. This chain uses TRBV11-2 with TRBJ1-1, with D unclear. This CDR3 has 11 residues. The V end was cut by 1 base, the J end by 10 bases, with 7 bases between. CDR1 and CDR2 from the germline V gene are SGHAT and FQNNGV. The CDR3 DNA is TGTGCCAGCAGCTTAGGTCCTGGAGCTTTCTTT. Amino acids: CASSLGPGAFF.